Each of the 12 T cell receptor beta chains below was sequenced from the same sample in a study of blood T cell repertoires in COVID-19. The method was immunoSEQ multiplex PCR; TCRdb's version includes in-frame clones alone and lacks a portion of them. This sample has some 49,000 clones, with 90% found just once. The specimen was peripheral blood. These receptors were collected from a man aged 70-80 years with active COVID-19.

The CDR3 nucleotides are TGTGCCTGCGGACAGGGTGTGGGGATTGAAAAACTGTTTTTT. This sequence encodes CACGQGVGIEKLFF. V usage is TRBV6-5 and J usage is TRBJ1-4; 8 bases are shared with TRBD1. CDR3 length: 14 amino acids. The J segment lost 7 bases and the V segment lost 11 bases, leaving 12 bases of the junction unmatched. The germline V gene encodes CDR1 MNHEY and CDR2 SVGAGI.

As for this clone: Additional DNA sequences in this sample encode the identical CDR3. This sequence joins TRBV18 and TRBJ2-7; weak D call: TRBD1 (5 bases). The CDR3 spans 14 residues. V lost 0 bases to trimming and J lost 2 bases, with 8 bases between them. Germline V gene data show CDR1 as KGHSH and CDR2 as LQKENI. The CDR3 DNA sequence: TGTGCCAGCTCACCACCTAGACAGCCCTACGAGCAGTACTTC. It is translated as CASSPPRQPYEQYF.

Only one count was recorded for this clone. The gene calls are TRBV6-6 and TRBJ2-1; 14 nucleotides agree with TRBD2. Germline CDR1 reads MNHNY; CDR2 reads SVGAGI (reference sequence). This CDR3 spans 15 amino acids. Trimming at V came to 3 bases and at J to 12 bases, leaving 7 bases not matched to a gene. The DNA of the CDR3 is TGTGCCAGCAGTTATGAGGGACTAGCGGGAGTAGGGCAGTTCTTC. Its translation is CASSYEGLAGVGQFF.

The chain recombines TRBV7-2 with TRBJ2-7, with a weak D call TRBD2 (6 bases). V was cut by 1 base and J by 2 bases, with 12 bases left in between. Per germline, CDR1 SGHTA and CDR2 FQGNSA. This CDR3 spans 15 amino acids. This chain's CDR3 is CASSLGGSGPYEQYF. The CDR3 DNA sequence: TGTGCCAGCAGCTTAGGTGGTAGCGGTCCCTACGAGCAGTACTTC. Based on the CDR3 plus reference TRBV7-2 and TRBJ2-7, the full variable domain is GAGVSQSPSNKVTEKGKDVELRCDPISGHTALYWYRQSLGQGLEFLIYFQGNSAPDKSGLPSDRFSAERTGGSVSTLTIQRTQQEDSAVYLCASSLGGSGPYEQYFGPGTRLTVT.

V and J are TRBV6-5 and TRBJ1-1; 7 nucleotides line up with TRBD1. Germline CDR1 is MNHEY and CDR2 is SVGAGI. With V trimmed by 0 bases and J by 0 bases, 1 base remained unmatched. The CDR3 extends over 15 amino acids. The CDR3 bases are TGTGCCAGCAGTTACTCGGGACAGATGAACACTGAAGCTTTCTTT. Its translation: CASSYSGQMNTEAFF.

The V and J genes are TRBV7-2 and TRBJ2-5; D may be TRBD2 (6 bases). CDR1 is SGHTA, CDR2 FQGNSA, per germline. V dropped 0 bases and J dropped 4 bases, with 15 bases sitting between them. The CDR3 has 16 amino acids. The CDR3 is CASSLARRVKGETQYF. The CDR3, as DNA: TGTGCCAGCAGCTTAGCGAGGAGGGTTAAGGGAGAGACCCAGTACTTC. Supplemented by reference TRBV7-2 and TRBJ2-5, the full variable domain reads GAGVSQSPSNKVTEKGKDVELRCDPISGHTALYWYRQSLGQGLEFLIYFQGNSAPDKSGLPSDRFSAERTGGSVSTLTIQRTQQEDSAVYLCASSLARRVKGETQYFGPGTRLLVL.

The chain joins TRBV24-1 to TRBJ2-2; 7 bases fit TRBD2. Germline V CDR1 and CDR2: KGHDR, SFDVKD. Trimming cost V 4 bases and J 6 bases; bases outside gene matches: 7. CDR3 length: 15 residues. The CDR3 DNA reads TGTGCCACCAGTGACCATGGACTAGAGTCCGGGGAGCTGTTTTTT. This encodes CATSDHGLESGELFF.

This chain connects TRBV18 to TRBJ2-5; 7 nucleotides match TRBD1. The length of the CDR3 is 16 residues. J gave up 6 bases and V 6 bases, and 16 bases lay outside the gene matches. CDR1 is KGHSH and CDR2 is LQKENI in the germline V gene. CDR3 sequence (DNA): TGTGCCAGCTCTTTCCCCCCCCGGACAGGCCGGCAGACCCAGTACTTC. Amino acids: CASSFPPRTGRQTQYF.

The chain couples TRBV27 to TRBJ2-7; D might be TRBD1 (5 bases). Trimming pared 3 bases from V and 2 bases from J, leaving 8 bases between. This CDR3 spans 13 amino acids. Germline V gene data show CDR1 as MNHEY and CDR2 as SMNVEV (reference sequence). DNA of the CDR3: TGTGCCAGCAGTTTGGAAGGGGCCTACGAGCAGTACTTC. Translated, it gives CASSLEGAYEQYF.

The gene calls are TRBV9 and TRBJ2-5, with 10 bases aligning to TRBD1. Germline CDR1 SGDLS, CDR2 YYNGEE. The J segment lost 5 bases and the V segment lost 4 bases, leaving 8 bases of the junction unmatched. The CDR3 covers 15 residues. CDR3 DNA: TGTGCCAGCAGCCAAAGAGACAGGGGGCAGGAGACCCAGTACTTC. Translating gives CASSQRDRGQETQYF.

The rearrangement uses TRBV5-1 and TRBJ1-1, with 7 bases identical to TRBD1. The germline gives CDR1 SGHRS, CDR2 YFSETQ. V dropped 4 bases and J dropped 3; count of bases not matched to a gene: 9. The CDR3 is 15 amino acids. CDR3 nucleotide sequence: TGCGCCAGCAGCGAACCGACAGGGTTCGACACTGAAGCTTTCTTT. Its translation: CASSEPTGFDTEAFF.

The chain joins TRBV7-2 to TRBJ2-7, with TRBD2 matching 8 bases. The CDR3 contains 16 residues. Germline V gene lookup returns CDR1 SGHTA and CDR2 FQGNSA. J lost 3 bases, V lost 4 bases, and 11 bases had no gene match. The CDR3 DNA sequence: TGTGCCAGCAGCTCGGGAGGGGGTCCAGGGGACTACGAGCAGTACTTC. As protein: CASSSGGGPGDYEQYF.